The 22 T cell receptor beta chains in this list originate from one sample, sequenced in a study of T cells in Graves' hyperthyroidism and ophthalmopathy. What was amplified from RNA transcripts were TCR beta CDR3 regions. TCR CDR3 regions were first amplified by RT-PCR with HTBI primers. TCRdb re-analysed the multiplex PCR reads in MiXCR, keeping a single row per CDR3 protein. The table lists hundreds of thousands of distinct CDR3 sequences, about a fifth of them singletons, with more than 30% in the top ten. The sequenced sample was blood. Receptors originate from a man aged 30-40 years with Graves' ophthalmopathy.

V gene TRBV30 combines with J gene TRBJ1-2; D is uncertain. V was cut by 3 bases and J by 8 bases, with 13 bases left in between. The CDR3 runs to 12 residues. CDR1 is GTSNPN and CDR2 is SVGIG in the germline V gene (reference sequence). The CDR3 DNA reads TGTGCCTGGAGCTCCCGGGCGGGAGGCTACACCTTC. This encodes CAWSSRAGGYTF. The whole variable domain, filled in from reference TRBV30 and TRBJ1-2, reads SQTIHQWPATLVQPVGSPLSLECTVEGTSNPNLYWYRQAAGRGLQLLFYSVGIGQISSEVPQNLSASRPQDRQFILSSKKLLLSDSGFYLCAWSSRAGGYTFGSGTRLTVV.

About this clonotype itself: A much larger clone lies one base from this, so it may be a read error. The rearrangement joins TRBV2 to TRBJ1-2; possibly TRBD1 for D (6 bases). The germline gives CDR1 SNHLY, CDR2 FYNNEI. The CDR3 covers 11 residues. Here the CDR3 DNA reads TGTGCCGGCAGTGTGGGGGCTGGCTACACCTTC. This sequence encodes CAGSVGAGYTF.

This clonotype was observed many times. This chain links TRBV11-2 with TRBJ2-7; a possible D gene is TRBD2 (5 bases). This CDR3 contains 13 residues. The germline V gene encodes CDR1 SGHAT and CDR2 FQNNGV. V was cut by 7 bases and J by 4 bases, with 14 bases left in between. This CDR3 is CASTASSGYEQYF. The DNA for the CDR3 is TGTGCCAGCACCGCCAGCAGCGGTTACGAGCAGTACTTC.

This clonotype has ten or more counts. The rearrangement joins TRBV2 to TRBJ2-1; TRBD2 agrees at 8 bases. Trimming at V came to 4 bases and at J to 7 bases, leaving 9 bases not matched to a gene. CDR3 size: 15 residues. The germline V gene encodes CDR1 SNHLY and CDR2 FYNNEI. This chain's CDR3 is CASSGSGSGDNEQFF. For the CDR3, the DNA is TGTGCCAGCAGTGGGAGCGGGAGTGGTGATAATGAGCAGTTCTTC.

This chain joins TRBV24-1 and TRBJ1-5, with a weak D call TRBD1 (5 bases). This CDR3 comprises 14 residues. Trimming took 3 bases from V and 4 from J, leaving 9 bases between them. The germline gives CDR1 KGHDR, CDR2 SFDVKD. CDR3 sequence: CATSDIGENQPQHF. The CDR3 coding sequence is TGTGCCACCAGTGATATAGGGGAGAATCAGCCCCAGCATTTT.

This clonotype has ten or more counts. This chain joins TRBV3-1 and TRBJ2-5, with 8 bases matching TRBD1. The CDR3 consists of 14 residues. V shed 2 bases, J shed 3 bases, and the junction held 2 bases outside the gene matches. The germline V gene encodes CDR1 LGHDT and CDR2 YNNKEL (reference sequence). The CDR3 protein is CASSQWTGKETQYF. CDR3 in DNA: TGTGCCAGCAGCCAATGGACAGGGAAAGAGACCCAGTACTTC.

This chain uses TRBV20-1 with TRBJ2-1, with 12 bases lining up with TRBD2. CDR1 DFQATT and CDR2 SNEGSKA come from the germline V gene (reference sequence). The CDR3 is made up of 16 amino acids. The V gene end was trimmed by 0 bases and the J gene end by 8 bases; junction bases not matched to a gene: 8. CDR3 in DNA: TGCAGTGCTAGAGAGATGACTAGCGGGAGATTGGATGAGCAGTTCTTC. The encoded protein is CSAREMTSGRLDEQFF.

This clonotype was seen only a few times. The V call is TRBV6-1, the J call TRBJ1-5; TRBD1 matches 10 bases. The junction had 7 bases not matched to a gene; V was cut back by 6 bases and J by 2 bases. This CDR3 spans 16 amino acids. Germline assignment: CDR1 MNHNS and CDR2 SASEGT. CDR3: CASRPDRGQGNQPQHF. The DNA of the CDR3 is TGTGCCAGCAGACCAGACAGGGGGCAAGGCAATCAGCCCCAGCATTTT.

This clonotype was counted ten times or more. The gene calls are TRBV27 and TRBJ2-1; TRBD2 aligns across 10 bases. This CDR3 has 15 residues. The V segment lost 7 bases and the J segment 3 bases; nucleotides outside the gene matches: 6. The germline V gene has CDR1 MNHEY and CDR2 SMNVEV (reference sequence). The CDR3 protein is CASTQVAGGYNEQFF. The CDR3 region has the DNA TGTGCCAGCACCCAAGTAGCGGGAGGCTACAATGAGCAGTTCTTC.

The gene calls are TRBV2 and TRBJ2-7; the match to TRBD2 covers 7 bases. The V gene's germline CDR1 is SNHLY and CDR2 FYNNEI. V trimming: 5 bases; J trimming: 2 bases; junction bases outside the gene matches: 6. The CDR3 runs 14 residues. The CDR3 region is CASSYTGTTYEQYF. In DNA, the CDR3 is TGTGCCAGCAGTTACACCGGGACTACCTACGAGCAGTACTTC.

The V gene is TRBV5-1, the J gene TRBJ2-7, with D possibly TRBD2 on 6 matching bases. The CDR3 runs 14 residues. Trimming took off 3 bases at V and 0 bases at J, with 10 bases between the two ends. Germline V gene sequence: CDR1 SGHRS, CDR2 YFSETQ. The CDR3 DNA follows: TGCGCCAGCAGCTCGGAGGGGCGCTCCTACGAGCAGTACTTC. Translation: CASSSEGRSYEQYF.

This clonotype was seen a few times. The chain has TRBV4-2 and TRBJ2-1, with D maybe TRBD2 (5 bases). Per the germline V gene, CDR1 is LGHNA and CDR2 is YNFKEQ. The CDR3 length is 14 residues. The ends were cut back, 0 bases at V and 5 bases at J, with 8 bases in the middle. The CDR3, as DNA: TGTGCCAGCAGCCAAGATGACTACAACAATGAGCAGTTCTTC. Its protein product is CASSQDDYNNEQFF.

The chain joins TRBV7-2 to TRBJ2-7; D possibly corresponds to TRBD2 (6 bases). V lost 4 bases to trimming and J lost 4 bases, with 14 bases between them. The germline V gene has CDR1 SGHTA and CDR2 FQGNSA. The CDR3 sequence is 14 residues long. The chain's CDR3 is CASSSWLGGYEQYF. CDR3 coding DNA: TGTGCCAGCAGCTCCTGGCTGGGGGGTTACGAGCAGTACTTC. The complete variable domain, with remaining parts taken from reference TRBV7-2 and TRBJ2-7, reads GAGVSQSPSNKVTEKGKDVELRCDPISGHTALYWYRQSLGQGLEFLIYFQGNSAPDKSGLPSDRFSAERTGGSVSTLTIQRTQQEDSAVYLCASSSWLGGYEQYFGPGTRLTVT.

At least ten counts were recorded for this clonotype. The chain joins TRBV11-2 to TRBJ2-3; TRBD2 aligns across 11 bases. The J segment lost 2 bases and the V segment lost 7 bases, leaving 5 bases of the junction unmatched. Looked up from germline, CDR1 is SGHAT and CDR2 is FQNNGV. There are 15 residues in the CDR3. CDR3 amino acids: CASTQGLAVTDTQYF. The CDR3 DNA is TGTGCCAGCACCCAGGGACTAGCGGTCACAGATACGCAGTATTTT.

This clonotype was detected ten times or more. J is TRBJ1-6 and V is TRBV12-3 or TRBV12-4; 9 bases line up with TRBD1. The CDR3 loop spans 16 amino acids. V was pared by 6 bases and J by 8 bases, with 11 bases of the junction left unmatched. Written as DNA, the CDR3 is TGTGCCAGCAGCCGAAGGACAGGGGCTACGGATTCACCCCTCCACTTT. It is translated as CASSRRTGATDSPLHF.

At least ten counts were recorded for this clonotype. The CDR3 bases are TGTGCCAGCAGCTCAGGGGCCCCGGGGGATACGCAGTATTTT. It yields the protein CASSSGAPGDTQYF. The rearrangement joins TRBV11-2 to TRBJ2-3; D is perhaps TRBD1 (6 bases). CDR3 size: 14 residues. Trimming removed 4 bases at V and 6 bases at J, with 14 bases between. Germline-derived CDR1 and CDR2 are SGHAT and FQNNGV.

The table lists this clonotype with a few counts. This rearrangement joins TRBV9 to TRBJ2-1; 8 positions agree with TRBD2. CDR1 and CDR2 from the germline V gene are SGDLS and YYNGEE. V trimming: 0 bases; J trimming: 9 bases; junction bases outside the gene matches: 5. The CDR3 spans 14 residues. The CDR3 reads CASSVADRGGEQFF. The CDR3 DNA follows: TGTGCCAGCAGCGTAGCGGATCGGGGGGGTGAGCAGTTCTTC.

CDR3 amino acids: CASSEVPPNTGELFF. The CDR3 bases are TGTGCCAGCAGTGAAGTGCCCCCGAACACCGGGGAGCTGTTTTTT. The rearrangement uses TRBV2 and TRBJ2-2; D ambiguous. V lost 1 base and J 0 bases, leaving 6 bases between the germline ends. CDR1 and CDR2 from the germline V gene are SNHLY and FYNNEI. The CDR3 has 15 residues.

The chain uses TRBV6-6 and TRBJ1-3, with D perhaps matching TRBD1 (6 bases). The V gene's germline CDR1 is MNHNY and CDR2 SVGAGI (reference sequence). This CDR3 region has 17 residues. V was cut by 0 bases and J by 0 bases, with 12 bases left in between. The CDR3 here is CASSYSRRQASGNTIYF. The CDR3 region has the DNA TGTGCCAGCAGTTACTCCAGGCGACAGGCCTCTGGAAACACCATATATTTT.

The V gene is TRBV12-3 or TRBV12-4, the J gene TRBJ2-2; D may correspond to TRBD1 or TRBD2 (5 bases each). V dropped 2 bases and J dropped 8 bases, with 21 bases sitting between them. The CDR3 contains 17 residues. CDR3 amino acids: CASSLTTISGRLGELFF. The CDR3 bases are TGTGCCAGCAGTTTAACTACAATCTCAGGGAGACTAGGGGAGCTGTTTTTT.

V is TRBV30 and J is TRBJ2-7; D is perhaps TRBD2 (5 bases). Germline CDR1 and CDR2: GTSNPN and SVGIG (reference sequence). The CDR3 covers 14 residues. Between the trimmed V and J ends, which lost 0 bases and 5 bases, there was a span of 14 bases. The CDR3 is CAWSVEGEGDEQYF. Written as DNA, the CDR3 is TGTGCCTGGAGTGTAGAGGGAGAGGGTGACGAGCAGTACTTC.

This clonotype appeared a few times. The chain has TRBV19 and TRBJ1-2, with D unclear. CDR1 is LNHDA, CDR2 SQIVND, per germline (reference sequence). Trimming took 4 bases from V and 2 from J, leaving 11 bases between them. The CDR3 length is 14 residues. The CDR3 spells CASSTPTGNYGYTF. DNA for the CDR3: TGTGCCAGTAGTACCCCGACCGGCAACTATGGCTACACCTTC.